The clone carrying this T cell receptor beta chain turned up a few times. The antigen remains unidentified. The sample originates from a study of T cell repertoires in cytomegalovirus infection. Study at large: HLA-C-restricted CMV epitopes, recently identified, and well-studied HLA-B-restricted ones were used by the study. Matching HLA type and CMV infection were both indicated by public TCR beta signatures.

General study findings and limits: CMV-specific TCR beta clonotypes restricted by HLA-C dominated the ex vivo response.

TCRdb re-analysed the reads in MiXCR, keeping a single row per CDR3 protein. The top ten hold about 81% of the sample, which has some 100,000 distinct CDR3 sequences, 25% to 35% seen once. This material consisted of CD8+ T cells from cultured PBMCs, taken from culture after CMV antigen stimulation. The source of this sequence is a human donor in good health (CMV status not recorded). Some clones in this sample may be carry-over from other donors' samples.

DNA for the CDR3: TGTGCCAGCAGTCGCGGGACAGGGGGCATCTATGGCTACACCTTC. Its protein is CASSRGTGGIYGYTF. The chain couples TRBV12-3 or TRBV12-4 to TRBJ1-2; 12 bases map to TRBD1. Germline trimming cut 5 bases from V and 4 bases from J; bases unmatched to any gene: 5. This CDR3 contains 15 residues.